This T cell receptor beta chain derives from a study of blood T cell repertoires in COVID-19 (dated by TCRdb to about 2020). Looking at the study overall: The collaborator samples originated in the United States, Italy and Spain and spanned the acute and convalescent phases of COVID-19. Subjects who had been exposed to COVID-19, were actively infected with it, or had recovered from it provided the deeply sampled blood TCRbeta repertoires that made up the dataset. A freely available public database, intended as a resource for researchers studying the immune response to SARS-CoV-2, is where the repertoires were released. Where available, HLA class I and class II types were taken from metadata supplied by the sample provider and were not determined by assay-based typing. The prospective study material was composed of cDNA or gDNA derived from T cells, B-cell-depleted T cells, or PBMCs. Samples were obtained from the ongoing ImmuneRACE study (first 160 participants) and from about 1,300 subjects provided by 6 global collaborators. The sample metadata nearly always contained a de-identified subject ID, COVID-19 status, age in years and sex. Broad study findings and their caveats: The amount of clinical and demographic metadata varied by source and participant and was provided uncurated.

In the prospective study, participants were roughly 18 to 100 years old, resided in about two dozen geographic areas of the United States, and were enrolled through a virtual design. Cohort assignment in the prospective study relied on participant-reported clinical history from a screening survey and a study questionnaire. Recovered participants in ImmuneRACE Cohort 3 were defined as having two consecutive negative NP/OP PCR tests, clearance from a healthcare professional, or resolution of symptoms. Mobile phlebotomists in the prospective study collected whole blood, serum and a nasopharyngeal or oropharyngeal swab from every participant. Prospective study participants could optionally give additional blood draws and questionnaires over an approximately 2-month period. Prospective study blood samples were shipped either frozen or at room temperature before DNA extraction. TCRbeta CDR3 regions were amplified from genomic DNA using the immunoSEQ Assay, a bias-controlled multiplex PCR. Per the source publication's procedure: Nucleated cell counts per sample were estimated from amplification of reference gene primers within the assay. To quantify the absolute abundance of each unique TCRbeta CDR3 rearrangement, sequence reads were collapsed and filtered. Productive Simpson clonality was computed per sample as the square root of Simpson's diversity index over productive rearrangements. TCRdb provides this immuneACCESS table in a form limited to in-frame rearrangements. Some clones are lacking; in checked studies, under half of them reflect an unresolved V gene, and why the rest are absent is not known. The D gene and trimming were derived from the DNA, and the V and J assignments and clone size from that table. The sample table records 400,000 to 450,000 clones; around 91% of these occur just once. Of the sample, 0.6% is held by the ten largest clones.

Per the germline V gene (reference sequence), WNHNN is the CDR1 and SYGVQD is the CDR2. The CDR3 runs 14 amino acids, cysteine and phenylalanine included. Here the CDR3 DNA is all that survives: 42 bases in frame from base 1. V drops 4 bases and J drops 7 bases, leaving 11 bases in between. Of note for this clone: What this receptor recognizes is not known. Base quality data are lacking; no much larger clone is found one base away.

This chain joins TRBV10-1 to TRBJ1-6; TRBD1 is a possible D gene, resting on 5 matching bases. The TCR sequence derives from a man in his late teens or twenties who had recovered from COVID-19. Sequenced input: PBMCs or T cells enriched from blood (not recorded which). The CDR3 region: CASSAGLGNSPLHF. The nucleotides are TGCGCCAGCAGTGCGGGACTTGGGAATTCACCCCTCCACTTT.